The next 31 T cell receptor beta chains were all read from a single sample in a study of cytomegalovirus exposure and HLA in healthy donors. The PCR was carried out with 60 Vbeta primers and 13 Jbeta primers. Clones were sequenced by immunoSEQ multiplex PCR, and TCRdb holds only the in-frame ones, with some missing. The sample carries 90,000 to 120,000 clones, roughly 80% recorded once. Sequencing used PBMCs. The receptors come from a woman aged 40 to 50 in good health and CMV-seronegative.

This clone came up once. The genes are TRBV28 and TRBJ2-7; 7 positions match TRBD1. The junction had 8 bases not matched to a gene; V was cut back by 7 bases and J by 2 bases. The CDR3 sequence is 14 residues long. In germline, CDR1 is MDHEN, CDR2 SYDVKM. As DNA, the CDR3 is TGTGCCAGCAACCAAGACAGGGCTACCTACGAGCAGTACTTC. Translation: CASNQDRATYEQYF.

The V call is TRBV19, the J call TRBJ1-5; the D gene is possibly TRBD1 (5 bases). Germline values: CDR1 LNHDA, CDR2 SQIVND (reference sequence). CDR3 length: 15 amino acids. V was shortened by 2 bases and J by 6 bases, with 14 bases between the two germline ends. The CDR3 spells CASSINAGARQPQHF. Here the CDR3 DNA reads TGTGCCAGTAGTATAAACGCTGGGGCTCGTCAGCCCCAGCATTTT.

The CDR3 spells CASSFFYTSFYEQYF. In DNA, the CDR3 is TGTGCCAGCAGCTTTTTTTATACTAGTTTCTACGAGCAGTACTTC. V gene TRBV5-6 combines with J gene TRBJ2-7; D might be TRBD2 (5 bases). Germline V gene sequence: CDR1 SGHDT, CDR2 YYEEEE. Deletions cut 2 bases from V and 3 bases from J, with 15 bases between. This CDR3 spans 15 amino acids.

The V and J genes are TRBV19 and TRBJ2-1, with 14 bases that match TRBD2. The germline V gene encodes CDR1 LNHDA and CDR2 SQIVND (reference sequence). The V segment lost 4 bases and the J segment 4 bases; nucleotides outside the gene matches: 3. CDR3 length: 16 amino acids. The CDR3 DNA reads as TGTGCCAGTAGTACCGGGACTAGCGGGAGATACAATGAGCAGTTCTTC. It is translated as CASSTGTSGRYNEQFF.

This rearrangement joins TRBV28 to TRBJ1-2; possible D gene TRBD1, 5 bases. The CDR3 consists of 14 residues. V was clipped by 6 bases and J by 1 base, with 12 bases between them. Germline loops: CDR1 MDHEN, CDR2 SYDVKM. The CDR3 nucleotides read TGTGCCAGCAGCGGGGGGGGTTTTAACTATGGCTACACCTTC. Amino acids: CASSGGGFNYGYTF.

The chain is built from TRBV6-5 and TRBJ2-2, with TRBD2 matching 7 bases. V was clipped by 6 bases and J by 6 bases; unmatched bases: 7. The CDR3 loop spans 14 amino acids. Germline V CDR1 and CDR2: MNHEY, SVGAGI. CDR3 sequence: CASRAGGSSGELFF. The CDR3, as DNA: TGTGCCAGCAGGGCTGGCGGGAGTTCCGGGGAGCTGTTTTTT.

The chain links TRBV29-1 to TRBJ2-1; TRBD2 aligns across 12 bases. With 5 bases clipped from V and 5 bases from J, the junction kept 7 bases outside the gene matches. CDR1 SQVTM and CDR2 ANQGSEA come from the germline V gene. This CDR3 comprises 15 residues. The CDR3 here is CSVFPWTSGNNEQFF. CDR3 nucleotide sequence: TGCAGCGTTTTTCCCTGGACTAGCGGGAACAATGAGCAGTTCTTC.

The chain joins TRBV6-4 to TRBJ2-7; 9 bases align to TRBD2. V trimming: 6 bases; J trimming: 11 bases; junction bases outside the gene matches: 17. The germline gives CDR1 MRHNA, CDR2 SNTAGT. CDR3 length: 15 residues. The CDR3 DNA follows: TGTGCCAGCAGGGCCGGGACTAGCACCGACAGAGGGGAGTACTTC. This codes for CASRAGTSTDRGEYF.

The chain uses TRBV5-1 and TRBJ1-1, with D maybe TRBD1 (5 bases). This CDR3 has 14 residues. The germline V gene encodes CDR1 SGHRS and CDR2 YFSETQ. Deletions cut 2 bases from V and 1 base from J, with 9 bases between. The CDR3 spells CASSFVGGNTEAFF. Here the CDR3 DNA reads TGCGCCAGCAGCTTCGTGGGGGGGAACACTGAAGCTTTCTTT.

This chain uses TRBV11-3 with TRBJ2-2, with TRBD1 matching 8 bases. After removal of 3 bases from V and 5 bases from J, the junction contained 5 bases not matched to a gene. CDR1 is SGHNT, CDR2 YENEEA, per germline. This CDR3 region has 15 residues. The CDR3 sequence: CASSFSGGRTGELFF. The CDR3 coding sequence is TGTGCCAGCAGCTTCTCAGGGGGCAGAACCGGGGAGCTGTTTTTT.

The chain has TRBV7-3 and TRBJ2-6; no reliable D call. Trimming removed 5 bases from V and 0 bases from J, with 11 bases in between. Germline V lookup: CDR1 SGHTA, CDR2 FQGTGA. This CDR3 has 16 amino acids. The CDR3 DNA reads TGTGCCAGCAGCCCTCAAGGAGCCTCTGGGGCCAACGTCCTGACTTTC. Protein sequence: CASSPQGASGANVLTF.

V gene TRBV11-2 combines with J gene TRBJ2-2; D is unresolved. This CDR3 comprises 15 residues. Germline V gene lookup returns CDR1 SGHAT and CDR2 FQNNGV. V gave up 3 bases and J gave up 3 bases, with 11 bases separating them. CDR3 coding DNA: TGTGCCAGCAGCTTCTCGTGGCTTTACACCGGGGAGCTGTTTTTT. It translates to CASSFSWLYTGELFF.

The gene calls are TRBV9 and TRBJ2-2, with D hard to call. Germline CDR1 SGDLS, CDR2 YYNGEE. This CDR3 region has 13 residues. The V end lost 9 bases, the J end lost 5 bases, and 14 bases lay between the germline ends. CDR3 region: CATARTRTGELFF. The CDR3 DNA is TGTGCCACCGCCCGAACGAGAACCGGGGAGCTGTTTTTT. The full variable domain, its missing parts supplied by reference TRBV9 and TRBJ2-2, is DSGVTQTPKHLITATGQRVTLRCSPRSGDLSVYWYQQSLDQGLQFLIQYYNGEERAKGNILERFSAQQFPDLHSELNLSSLELGDSALYFCATARTRTGELFFGEGSRLTVL.

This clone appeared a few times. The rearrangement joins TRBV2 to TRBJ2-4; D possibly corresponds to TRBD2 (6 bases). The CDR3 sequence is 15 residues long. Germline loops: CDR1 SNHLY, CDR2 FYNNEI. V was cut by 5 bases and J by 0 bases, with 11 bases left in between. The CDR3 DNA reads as TGTGCCAGCAGTTTCCTAGCGCTAGCCAAAAACATTCAGTACTTC. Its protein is CASSFLALAKNIQYF.

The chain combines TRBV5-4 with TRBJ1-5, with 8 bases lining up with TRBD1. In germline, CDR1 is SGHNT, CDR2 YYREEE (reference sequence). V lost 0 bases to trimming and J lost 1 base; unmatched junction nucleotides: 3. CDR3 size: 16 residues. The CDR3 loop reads CASSLGGQGSNQPQHF. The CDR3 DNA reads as TGTGCCAGCAGCTTGGGAGGACAGGGAAGCAATCAGCCCCAGCATTTT.

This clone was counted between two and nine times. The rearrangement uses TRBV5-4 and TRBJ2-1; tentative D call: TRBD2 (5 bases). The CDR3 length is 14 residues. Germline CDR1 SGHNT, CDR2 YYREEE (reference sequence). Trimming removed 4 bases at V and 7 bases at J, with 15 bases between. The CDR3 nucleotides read TGTGCCAGCAGCGATGGACTGGATAAGAATGAGCAGTTCTTC. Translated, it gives CASSDGLDKNEQFF.

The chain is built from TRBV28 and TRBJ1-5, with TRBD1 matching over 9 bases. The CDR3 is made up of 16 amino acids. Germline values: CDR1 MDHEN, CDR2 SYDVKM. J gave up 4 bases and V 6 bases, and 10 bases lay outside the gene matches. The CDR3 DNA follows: TGTGCCAGCAGATCGGACAGGGGAGGGGTGAATCAGCCCCAGCATTTT. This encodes CASRSDRGGVNQPQHF.

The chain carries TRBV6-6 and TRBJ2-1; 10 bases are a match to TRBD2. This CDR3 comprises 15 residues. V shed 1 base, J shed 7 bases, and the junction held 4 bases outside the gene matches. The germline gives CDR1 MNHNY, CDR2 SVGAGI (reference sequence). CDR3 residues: CASSYWTSGLNEQFF. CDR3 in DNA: TGTGCCAGCAGTTACTGGACTAGCGGTTTGAATGAGCAGTTCTTC.

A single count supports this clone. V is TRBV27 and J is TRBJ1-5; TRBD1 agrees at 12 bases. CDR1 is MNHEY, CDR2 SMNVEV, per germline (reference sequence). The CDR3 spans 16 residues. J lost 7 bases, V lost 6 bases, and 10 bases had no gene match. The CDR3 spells CASSPRDRGLRQPQHF. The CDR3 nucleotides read TGTGCCAGCAGCCCCCGGGACAGGGGGCTCCGGCAGCCCCAGCATTTT.

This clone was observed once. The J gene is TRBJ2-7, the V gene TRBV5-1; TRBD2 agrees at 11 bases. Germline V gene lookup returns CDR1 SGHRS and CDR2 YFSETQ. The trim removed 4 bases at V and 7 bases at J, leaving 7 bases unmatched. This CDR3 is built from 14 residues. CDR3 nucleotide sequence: TGCGCCAGCAGCCATAGCGGGAGGGCAAGGGAGCAGTACTTC. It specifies CASSHSGRAREQYF.

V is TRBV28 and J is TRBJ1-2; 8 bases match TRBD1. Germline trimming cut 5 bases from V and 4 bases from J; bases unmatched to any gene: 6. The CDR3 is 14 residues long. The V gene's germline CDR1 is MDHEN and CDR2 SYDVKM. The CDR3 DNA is TGTGCCAGCAGTCAAGGGGGACAGGTCTATGGCTACACCTTC. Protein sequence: CASSQGGQVYGYTF.

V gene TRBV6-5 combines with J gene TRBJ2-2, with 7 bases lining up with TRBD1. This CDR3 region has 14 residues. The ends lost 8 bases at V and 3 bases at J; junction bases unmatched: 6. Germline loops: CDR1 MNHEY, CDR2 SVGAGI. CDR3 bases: TGTGCCAGCGGCGGACAGGAGGACACCGGGGAGCTGTTTTTT. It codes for CASGGQEDTGELFF.

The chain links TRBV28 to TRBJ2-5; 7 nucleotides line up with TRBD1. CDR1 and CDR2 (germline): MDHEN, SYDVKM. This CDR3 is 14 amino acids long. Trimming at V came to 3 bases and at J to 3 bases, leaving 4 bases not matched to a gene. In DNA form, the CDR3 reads TGTGCCAGCAGTTTGAGGGGGCAGGAAGAGACCCAGTACTTC. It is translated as CASSLRGQEETQYF.

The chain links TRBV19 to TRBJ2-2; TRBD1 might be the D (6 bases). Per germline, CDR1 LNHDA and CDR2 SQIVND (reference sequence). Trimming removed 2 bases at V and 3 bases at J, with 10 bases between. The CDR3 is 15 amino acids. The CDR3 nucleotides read TGTGCCAGTAGTATACCAGGGGTTGACACCGGGGAGCTGTTTTTT. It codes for CASSIPGVDTGELFF. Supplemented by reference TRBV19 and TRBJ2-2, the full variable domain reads DGGITQSPKYLFRKEGQNVTLSCEQNLNHDAMYWYRQDPGQGLRLIYYSQIVNDFQKGDIAEGYSVSREKKESFPLTVTSAQKNPTAFYLCASSIPGVDTGELFFGEGSRLTVL.

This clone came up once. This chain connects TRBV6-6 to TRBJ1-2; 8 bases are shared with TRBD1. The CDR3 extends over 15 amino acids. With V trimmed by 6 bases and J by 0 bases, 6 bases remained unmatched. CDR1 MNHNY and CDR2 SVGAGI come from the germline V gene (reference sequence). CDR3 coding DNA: TGTGCCAGCAGGGGACAGGAAATAACTAACTATGGCTACACCTTC. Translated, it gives CASRGQEITNYGYTF.

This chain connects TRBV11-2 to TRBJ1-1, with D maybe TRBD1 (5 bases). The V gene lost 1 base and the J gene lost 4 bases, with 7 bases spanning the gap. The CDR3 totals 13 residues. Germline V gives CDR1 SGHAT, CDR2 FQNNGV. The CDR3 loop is CASSLGGLTEAFF. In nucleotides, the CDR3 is TGTGCCAGCAGCTTAGGGGGACTCACTGAAGCTTTCTTT.

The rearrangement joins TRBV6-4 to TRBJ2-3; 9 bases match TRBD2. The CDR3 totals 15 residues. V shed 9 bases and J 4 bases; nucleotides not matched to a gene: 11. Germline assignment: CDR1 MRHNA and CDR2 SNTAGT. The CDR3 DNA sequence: TGTGCCAGTCGGCTCACAGCGGGAGGAGCAGATACGCAGTATTTT. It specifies CASRLTAGGADTQYF.

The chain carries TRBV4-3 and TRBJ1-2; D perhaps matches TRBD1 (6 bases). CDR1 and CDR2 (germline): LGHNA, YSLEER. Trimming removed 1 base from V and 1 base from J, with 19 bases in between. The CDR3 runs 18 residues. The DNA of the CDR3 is TGCGCCAGCAGCCAAGGAGCGGGGGCACCATACCTTAACTATGGCTACACCTTC. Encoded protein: CASSQGAGAPYLNYGYTF.

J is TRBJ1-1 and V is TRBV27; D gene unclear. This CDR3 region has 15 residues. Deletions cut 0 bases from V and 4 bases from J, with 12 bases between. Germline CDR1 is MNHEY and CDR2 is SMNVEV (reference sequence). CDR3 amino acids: CASSLSRVRGTEAFF. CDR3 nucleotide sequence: TGTGCCAGCAGTTTATCGAGGGTCCGTGGCACTGAAGCTTTCTTT.

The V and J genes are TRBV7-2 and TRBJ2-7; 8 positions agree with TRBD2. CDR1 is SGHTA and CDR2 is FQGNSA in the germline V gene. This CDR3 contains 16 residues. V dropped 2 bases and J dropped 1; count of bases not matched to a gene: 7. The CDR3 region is CASSLNPIAGSYEQYF. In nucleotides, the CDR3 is TGTGCCAGCAGCTTAAACCCCATAGCGGGGTCCTACGAGCAGTACTTC.

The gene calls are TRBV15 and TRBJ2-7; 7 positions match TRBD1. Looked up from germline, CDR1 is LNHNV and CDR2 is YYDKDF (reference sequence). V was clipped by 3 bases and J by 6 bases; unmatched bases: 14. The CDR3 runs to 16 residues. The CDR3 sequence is CATSRFGTEKGSEQYF. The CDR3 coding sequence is TGTGCCACCAGCAGGTTCGGGACAGAAAAGGGCTCCGAGCAGTACTTC.